This TCR beta chain comes out of a study of shared clonotypes between healthy human individuals. Generated by immunoSEQ multiplex PCR, the TCRdb table keeps only in-frame clones and is missing some. The sample lists around 1,900,000 clones; 93% were seen once. CD8 cells regarded as naive lacked CD45RO, were positively chosen for CCR7, and omitted terminally differentiated effector memory CD45RA+ cells. Germline V gene sequence: CDR1 ENHRY, CDR2 SYGVKD. The CDR3 spans 14 residues. The V end was cut by 3 bases, the J end by 3 bases, with 9 bases between. The source is a man in his late teens or twenties in good health. Some clones in this sample may be carry-over from other donors' samples. The sequencing input was naive CD8+ T cells from PBMCs. V is TRBV10-3 and J is TRBJ1-5; no clear D gene. The CDR3 loop is CAISDSGFNQPQHF. The CDR3 coding sequence is TGTGCCATCAGTGATTCGGGGTTCAATCAGCCCCAGCATTTT.